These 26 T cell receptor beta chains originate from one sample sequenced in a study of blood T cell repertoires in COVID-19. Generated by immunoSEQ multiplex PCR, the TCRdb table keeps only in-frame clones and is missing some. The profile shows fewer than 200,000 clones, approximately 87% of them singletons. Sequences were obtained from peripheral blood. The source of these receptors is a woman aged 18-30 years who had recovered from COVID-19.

The CDR3, as DNA: TGTGCCAGCAGCCACCCGGGGGTGTCTTTGAGCGGCTACACCTTC. This gives the protein CASSHPGVSLSGYTF. The rearrangement uses TRBV3-1 (or the pseudogene TRBV3-2) and TRBJ1-2; D perhaps matches TRBD1 (5 bases). Germline V lookup: CDR1 LGHDT, CDR2 YNNKEL (reference sequence). The CDR3 length is 15 residues. Trimming took 3 bases from V and 8 from J, leaving 19 bases between them.

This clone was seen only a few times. The CDR3 sequence is CASSQDRGAWEKLFF. The CDR3 nucleotides read TGCGCCAGCAGCCAAGATCGGGGGGCGTGGGAAAAACTGTTTTTT. The chain is built from TRBV4-1 and TRBJ1-4; D might be TRBD1 (6 bases). Trimming took 0 bases from V and 8 from J, leaving 13 bases between them. The germline CDR1 and CDR2 sequences are MGHRA and YSYEKL. This CDR3 spans 15 amino acids.

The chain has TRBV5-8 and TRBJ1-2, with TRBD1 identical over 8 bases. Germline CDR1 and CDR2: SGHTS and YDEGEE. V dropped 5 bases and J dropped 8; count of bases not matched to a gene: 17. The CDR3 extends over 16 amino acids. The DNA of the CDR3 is TGTGCCAGCAGTTTCGAGGACAGGGTTGGGCCTAACGGCTACACCTTC. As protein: CASSFEDRVGPNGYTF.

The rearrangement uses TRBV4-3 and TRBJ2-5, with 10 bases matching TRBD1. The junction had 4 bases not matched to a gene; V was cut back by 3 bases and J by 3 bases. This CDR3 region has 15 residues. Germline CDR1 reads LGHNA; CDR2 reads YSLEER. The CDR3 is CASSHGQGGEETQYF. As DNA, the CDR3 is TGCGCCAGCAGCCATGGACAGGGGGGGGAAGAGACCCAGTACTTC.

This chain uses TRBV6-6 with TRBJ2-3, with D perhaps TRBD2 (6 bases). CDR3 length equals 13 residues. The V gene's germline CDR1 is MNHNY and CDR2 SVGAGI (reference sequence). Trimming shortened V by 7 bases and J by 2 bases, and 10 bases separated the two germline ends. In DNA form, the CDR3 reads TGTGCCAGCACCCCTAGCGCCACAGATACGCAGTATTTT. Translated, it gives CASTPSATDTQYF.

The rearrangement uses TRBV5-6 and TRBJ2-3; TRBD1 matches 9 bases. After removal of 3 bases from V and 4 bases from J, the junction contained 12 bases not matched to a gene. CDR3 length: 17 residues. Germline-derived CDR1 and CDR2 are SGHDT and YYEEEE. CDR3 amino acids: CASSSLRDRAFPDTQYF. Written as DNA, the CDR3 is TGTGCCAGCAGCTCCCTCCGGGACAGGGCCTTCCCAGATACGCAGTATTTT.

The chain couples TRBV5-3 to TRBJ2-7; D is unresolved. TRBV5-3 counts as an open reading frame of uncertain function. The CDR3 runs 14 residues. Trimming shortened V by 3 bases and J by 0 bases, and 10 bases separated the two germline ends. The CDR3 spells CARSSPQNSYEQYV. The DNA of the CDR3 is TGTGCCAGAAGCTCCCCCCAAAACTCCTACGAGCAGTACGTC.

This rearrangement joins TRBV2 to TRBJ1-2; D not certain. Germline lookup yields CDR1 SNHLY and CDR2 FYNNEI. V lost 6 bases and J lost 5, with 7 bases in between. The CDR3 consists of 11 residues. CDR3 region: CASRGGYGYTF. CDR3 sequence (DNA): TGTGCCAGCAGAGGCGGTTATGGCTACACCTTC.

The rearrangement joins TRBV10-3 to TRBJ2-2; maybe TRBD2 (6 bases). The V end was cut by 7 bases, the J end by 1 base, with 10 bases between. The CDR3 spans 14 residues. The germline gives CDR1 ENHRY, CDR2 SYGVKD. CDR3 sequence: CAIKAGQNTGELFF. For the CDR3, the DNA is TGTGCCATCAAGGCGGGGCAGAACACCGGGGAGCTGTTTTTT.

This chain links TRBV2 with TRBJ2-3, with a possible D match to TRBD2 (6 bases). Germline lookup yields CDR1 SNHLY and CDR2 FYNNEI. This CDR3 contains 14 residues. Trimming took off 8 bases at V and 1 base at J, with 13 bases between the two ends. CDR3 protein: CASWAGGGTDTQYF. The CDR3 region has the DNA TGTGCCAGCTGGGCAGGAGGGGGCACAGATACGCAGTATTTT.

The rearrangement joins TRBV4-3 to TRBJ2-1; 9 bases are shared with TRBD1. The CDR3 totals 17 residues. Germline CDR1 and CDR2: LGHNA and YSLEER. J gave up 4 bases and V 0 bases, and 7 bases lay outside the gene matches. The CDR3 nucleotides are TGCGCCAGCAGCCAAGATGCTCACGGACAGGGGTACAATGAGCAGTTCTTC. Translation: CASSQDAHGQGYNEQFF.

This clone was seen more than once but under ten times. CDR3 protein: CASRLDRGTEAFF. Written as DNA, the CDR3 is TGTGCCAGCAGATTGGACAGGGGAACTGAAGCTTTCTTT. The gene calls are TRBV7-3 and TRBJ1-1; 9 nucleotides agree with TRBD1. Trimming cost V 6 bases and J 5 bases; bases outside gene matches: 4. Germline V gives CDR1 SGHTA, CDR2 FQGTGA. This CDR3 contains 13 residues.

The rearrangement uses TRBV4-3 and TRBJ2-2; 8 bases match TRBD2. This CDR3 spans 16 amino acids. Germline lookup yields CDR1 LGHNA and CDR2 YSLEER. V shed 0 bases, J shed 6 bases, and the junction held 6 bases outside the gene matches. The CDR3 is CASSQDTPGGPGELFF. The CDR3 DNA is TGCGCCAGCAGCCAAGATACCCCGGGAGGGCCCGGGGAGCTGTTTTTT.

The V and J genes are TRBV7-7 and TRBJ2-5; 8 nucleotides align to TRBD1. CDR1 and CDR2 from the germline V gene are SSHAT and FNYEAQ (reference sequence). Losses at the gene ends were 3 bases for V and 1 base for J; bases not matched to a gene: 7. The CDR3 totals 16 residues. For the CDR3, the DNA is TGTGCCAGCAGCTTGAATAACAGGGGGGCCCAAGAGACCCAGTACTTC. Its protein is CASSLNNRGAQETQYF.

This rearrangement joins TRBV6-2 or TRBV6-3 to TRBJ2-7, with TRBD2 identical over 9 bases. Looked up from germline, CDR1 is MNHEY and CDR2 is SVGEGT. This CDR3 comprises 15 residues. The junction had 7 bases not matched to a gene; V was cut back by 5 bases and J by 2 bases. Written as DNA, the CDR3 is TGTGCCAGCAGTCAATATAGCGGGAGTGCCTACGAGCAGTACGTC. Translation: CASSQYSGSAYEQYV.

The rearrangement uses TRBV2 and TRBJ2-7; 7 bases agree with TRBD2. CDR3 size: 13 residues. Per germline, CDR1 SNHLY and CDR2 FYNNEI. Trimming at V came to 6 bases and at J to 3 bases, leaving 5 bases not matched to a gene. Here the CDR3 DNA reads TGTGCCAGCAGCCCCCCGGGGGGCTACGAGCAGTACGTC. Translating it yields CASSPPGGYEQYV.

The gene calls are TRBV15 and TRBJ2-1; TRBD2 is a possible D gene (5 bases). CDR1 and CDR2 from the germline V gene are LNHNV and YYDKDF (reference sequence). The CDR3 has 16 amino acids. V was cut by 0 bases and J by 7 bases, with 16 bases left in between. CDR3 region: CATSRDLEGSGNEQFF. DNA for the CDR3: TGTGCCACCAGCAGAGATCTTGAGGGTTCGGGGAATGAGCAGTTCTTC.

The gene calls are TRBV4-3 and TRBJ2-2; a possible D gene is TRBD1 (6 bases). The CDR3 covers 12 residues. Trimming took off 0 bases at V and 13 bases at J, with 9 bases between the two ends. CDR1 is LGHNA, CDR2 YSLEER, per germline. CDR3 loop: CASSQDGRGLFF. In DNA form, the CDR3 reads TGCGCCAGCAGCCAAGACGGCAGGGGGCTGTTTTTT.

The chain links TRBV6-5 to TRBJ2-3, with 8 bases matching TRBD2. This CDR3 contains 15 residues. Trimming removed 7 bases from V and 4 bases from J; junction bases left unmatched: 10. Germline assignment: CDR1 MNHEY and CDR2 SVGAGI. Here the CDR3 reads CASKRAGADADTQYF. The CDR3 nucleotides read TGTGCCAGCAAACGAGCGGGGGCCGACGCAGATACGCAGTATTTT.

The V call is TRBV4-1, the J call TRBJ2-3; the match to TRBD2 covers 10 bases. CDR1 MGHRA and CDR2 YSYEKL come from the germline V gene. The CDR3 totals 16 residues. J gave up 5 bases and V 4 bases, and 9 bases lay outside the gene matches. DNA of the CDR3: TGCGCCAGCAGCCCGAGGACTAGCGGAGGGTTAGATACGCAGTATTTT. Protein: CASSPRTSGGLDTQYF.

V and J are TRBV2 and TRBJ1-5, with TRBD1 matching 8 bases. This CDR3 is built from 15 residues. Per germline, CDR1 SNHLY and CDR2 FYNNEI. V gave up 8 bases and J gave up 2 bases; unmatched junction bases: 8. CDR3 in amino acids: CASSRQGQGNQPQHF. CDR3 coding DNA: TGTGCCAGCTCCCGGCAGGGACAGGGCAATCAGCCCCAGCATTTT.

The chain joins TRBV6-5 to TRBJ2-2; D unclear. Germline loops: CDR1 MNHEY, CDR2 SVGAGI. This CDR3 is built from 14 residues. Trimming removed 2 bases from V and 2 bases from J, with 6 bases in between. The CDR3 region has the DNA TGTGCCAGCAGTTACGGCAGAAACACCGGGGAGCTGTTTTTT. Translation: CASSYGRNTGELFF.

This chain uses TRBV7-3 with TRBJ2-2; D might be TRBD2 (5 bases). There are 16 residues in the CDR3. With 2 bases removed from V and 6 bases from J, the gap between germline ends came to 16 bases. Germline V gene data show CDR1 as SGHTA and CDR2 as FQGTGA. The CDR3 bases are TGTGCCAGCAGCTTAGAGGGTGTTAGTAGCGCCGGGGAGCTGTTTTTT. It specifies CASSLEGVSSAGELFF.

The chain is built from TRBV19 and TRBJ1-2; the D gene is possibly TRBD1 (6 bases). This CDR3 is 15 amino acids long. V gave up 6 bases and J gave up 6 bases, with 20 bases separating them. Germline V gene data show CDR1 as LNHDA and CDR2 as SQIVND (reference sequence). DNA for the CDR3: TGTGCCAGTAGGGGCCGCGAGACAGGTCCCAATGGCTACACCTTC. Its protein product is CASRGRETGPNGYTF.

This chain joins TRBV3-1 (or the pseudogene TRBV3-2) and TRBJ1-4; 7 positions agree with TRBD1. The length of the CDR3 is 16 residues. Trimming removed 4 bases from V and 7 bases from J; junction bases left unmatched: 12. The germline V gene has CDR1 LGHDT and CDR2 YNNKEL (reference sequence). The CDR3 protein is CASSLYSTGLGEKLFF. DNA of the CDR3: TGTGCCAGCAGCCTCTATTCGACAGGGTTGGGTGAAAAACTGTTTTTT.

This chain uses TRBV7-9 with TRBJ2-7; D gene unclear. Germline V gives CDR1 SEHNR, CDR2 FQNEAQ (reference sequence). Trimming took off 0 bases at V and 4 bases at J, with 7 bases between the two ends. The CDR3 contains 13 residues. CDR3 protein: CASSLAPGYEQYF. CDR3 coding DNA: TGTGCCAGCAGCTTAGCACCCGGGTACGAGCAGTACTTC.